Following are 10 T cell receptor beta chains from one sample sequenced in a study of shared clonotypes between healthy human individuals. Clones were sequenced by immunoSEQ multiplex PCR, and TCRdb holds only the in-frame ones, with some missing. Here the sample spans about 1,500,000 clones, more than 95% being singletons. The specimen sequenced was naive CD4+ T cells sorted from blood. As for subset: CD45RA+ positively selected. All receptors come from a man aged 25 to 40 in good health.

V and J are TRBV19 and TRBJ1-5; no clear D gene. CDR3 size: 16 residues. Germline V lookup: CDR1 LNHDA, CDR2 SQIVND (reference sequence). V was trimmed by 1 base and J by 7 bases, leaving 17 bases between them. This CDR3 reads CASSIVLGVTHQPQHF. The CDR3 region has the DNA TGTGCCAGTAGTATAGTTCTGGGTGTTACGCACCAGCCCCAGCATTTT.

This chain links TRBV5-5 with TRBJ1-5; D is possibly TRBD1 (5 bases). The CDR3 has 15 amino acids. Germline V gene lookup returns CDR1 SGHKS and CDR2 YYEKEE (reference sequence). The V gene lost 2 bases and the J gene lost 2 bases, with 11 bases spanning the gap. The CDR3 here is CASSFGGDGNQPQHF. The DNA for the CDR3 is TGTGCCAGCAGCTTCGGGGGGGACGGCAATCAGCCCCAGCATTTT.

Comment on this clone: Other nucleotide sequences from this sample produce the same CDR3. This rearrangement joins TRBV9 to TRBJ2-7; 12 bases match TRBD2. Losses at the gene ends were 4 bases for V and 4 bases for J; bases not matched to a gene: 3. The CDR3 is made up of 14 amino acids. CDR1 SGDLS and CDR2 YYNGEE come from the germline V gene. The CDR3 nucleotides are TGTGCCAGCAGCCCCGGGACTAGCGGGTACGAGCAGTACTTC. Protein product: CASSPGTSGYEQYF. The whole variable domain, filled in from reference TRBV9 and TRBJ2-7, reads DSGVTQTPKHLITATGQRVTLRCSPRSGDLSVYWYQQSLDQGLQFLIQYYNGEERAKGNILERFSAQQFPDLHSELNLSSLELGDSALYFCASSPGTSGYEQYFGPGTRLTVT.

This clone was recorded only once. The genes are TRBV6-5 and TRBJ1-2; possibly TRBD1 for D (6 bases). This CDR3 has 12 amino acids. From germline, CDR1 is MNHEY and CDR2 SVGAGI. Trimming cost V 8 bases and J 3 bases, with 10 bases left between them. The CDR3 DNA follows: TGTGCCAGCTCGGACAGTTACTATGGCTACACCTTC. Protein product: CASSDSYYGYTF.

The chain is built from TRBV7-4 and TRBJ2-1; D is ambiguous. Germline V gives CDR1 SGHVT, CDR2 SQSDAQ. V was pared by 7 bases and J by 9 bases, with 4 bases between. This CDR3 spans 9 amino acids. This chain's CDR3 is CASTVEQFF. The DNA for the CDR3 is TGTGCCAGCACGGTTGAGCAGTTCTTC. Full variable domain (rest looked up from reference TRBV7-4 and TRBJ2-1): GAGVSQSPRYKVAKRGRDVALRCDSISGHVTLYWYRQTLGQGSEVLTYSQSDAQRDKSGRPSGRFSAERPERSVSTLKIQRTEQGDSAVYLCASTVEQFFGPGTRLTVL.

A word on this clone: An end of the junction does not agree with germline; a read error may underlie this. The gene calls are TRBV5-6 and TRBJ2-7; D is perhaps TRBD2 (5 bases). Germline lookup yields CDR1 SGHDT and CDR2 YYEEEE. The CDR3 loop spans 14 amino acids. The CDR3 protein is CASTLVGDSYEQYF. The DNA for the CDR3 is TGTGCCAGCACCTTGGTCGGGGATTCCTACGAGCAGTACTTC.

V is TRBV2 and J is TRBJ1-1; D remains ambiguous. Germline CDR1 and CDR2: SNHLY and FYNNEI. CDR3 length equals 13 residues. The ends were cut back, 5 bases at V and 0 bases at J, with 7 bases in the middle. The CDR3 loop is CASSTALNTEAFF. Here the CDR3 DNA reads TGTGCCAGCAGTACCGCTTTGAACACTGAAGCTTTCTTT.

The rearrangement links TRBV28 to TRBJ1-1; perhaps TRBD1 as D (5 bases). Trimming took 6 bases from V and 3 from J, leaving 14 bases between them. This CDR3 has 14 amino acids. Germline CDR1 MDHEN, CDR2 SYDVKM. DNA for the CDR3: TGTGCCAGCAGGGTCCGGGGGTGGGACACTGAAGCTTTCTTT. This encodes CASRVRGWDTEAFF. The variable domain in full, completed from reference TRBV28 and TRBJ1-1, reads DVKVTQSSRYLVKRTGEKVFLECVQDMDHENMFWYRQDPGLGLRLIYFSYDVKMKEKGDIPEGYSVSREKKERFSLILESASTNQTSMYLCASRVRGWDTEAFFGQGTRLTVV.

This chain connects TRBV5-4 to TRBJ2-3; D ambiguous. Trimming took 4 bases from V and 0 from J, leaving 9 bases between them. CDR3 length equals 14 residues. Germline CDR1 is SGHNT and CDR2 is YYREEE (reference sequence). The CDR3 bases are TGTGCCAGCAGCCAAGTACTCAGCACAGATACGCAGTATTTT. Its translation is CASSQVLSTDTQYF.

Of note for this clone: A junction end diverges from the germline sequence, so it may reflect a read error. The sample contains more than one DNA sequence encoding this CDR3. This chain links TRBV5-1 with TRBJ2-1, with 7 positions matching TRBD2. The CDR3 is 14 amino acids. Germline V gene lookup returns CDR1 SGHRS and CDR2 YFSETQ. The CDR3: CASSLASGYNEQFF. The DNA for the CDR3 is TGTGCCAGCAGCTTGGCTAGCGGATACAATGAGCAGTTCTTC.